This passage covers 29 T cell receptor beta chains from one sample sequenced in a study of beta chain features in type 1 diabetes. Points from the study as a whole: TCRB CDR3 length was moderately but significantly reduced in all four CD4+ subsets of Type 1 diabetes patients.

Their cognate antigens are unknown. Every bit of the isolated RNA underwent reverse transcription, so sequencing read expressed TCRB transcripts. Profiled with immunoSEQ multiplex PCR; TCRdb holds only in-frame clones, not every one. The sample has 600,000 to 700,000 clones, under 15% seen once; the top ten hold approximately 0.11%. Sequencing was performed on naive CD4+ T cells from blood. Receptors originate from a man aged 25 to 40 with type 1 diabetes.

This clone was observed a handful of times. The V call is TRBV4-3, the J call TRBJ2-7; D not certain. Germline assignment: CDR1 LGHNA and CDR2 YSLEER. The V and J ends lost 0 bases and 2 bases respectively, with 11 bases between them. The CDR3 contains 15 residues. In nucleotides, the CDR3 is TGCGCCAGCAGCCAAGAACGACGGCAGGCCTACGAGCAGTACTTC. As protein: CASSQERRQAYEQYF.

The table lists this clone with a few counts. DNA for the CDR3: TGTGCCAGCAGCGAAGGACTAGGATCCGGGGAGCTGTTTTTT. Residues: CASSEGLGSGELFF. V is TRBV9 and J is TRBJ2-2; 7 bases map to TRBD2. The length of the CDR3 is 14 residues. CDR1 is SGDLS and CDR2 is YYNGEE in the germline V gene. V lost 3 bases to trimming and J lost 6 bases; unmatched junction nucleotides: 5.

V gene TRBV25-1 combines with J gene TRBJ1-5; perhaps TRBD1 as D (6 bases). CDR1 and CDR2 (germline): MGHDK, SYGVNS. The V end lost 1 base, the J end lost 0 bases, and 10 bases lay between the germline ends. The CDR3 has 16 residues. CDR3: CASSEFGDTSNQPQHF. CDR3 DNA: TGTGCCAGCAGTGAATTCGGGGACACTAGCAATCAGCCCCAGCATTTT.

The chain uses TRBV6-1 and TRBJ2-1; D gene ambiguous. Trimming shortened V by 2 bases and J by 8 bases, and 19 bases separated the two germline ends. CDR1 is MNHNS, CDR2 SASEGT, per germline. This CDR3 has 16 residues. This chain's CDR3 is CASSESGQVRYDEQFF. The CDR3, as DNA: TGTGCCAGCAGTGAATCCGGGCAGGTTCGGTACGATGAGCAGTTCTTC.

A single count supports this clone. The V call is TRBV18, the J call TRBJ1-6; TRBD1 matches at 8 bases. This CDR3 is built from 15 residues. With V trimmed by 2 bases and J by 9 bases, 6 bases remained unmatched. CDR1 is KGHSH, CDR2 LQKENI, per germline. Here the CDR3 reads CASSPEQGEVSPLHF. CDR3 coding DNA: TGTGCCAGCTCACCAGAACAGGGGGAGGTTTCACCCCTCCACTTT.

Here the CDR3 reads CSVYSSGSKNIQYF. In DNA form, the CDR3 reads TGCAGCGTTTACTCCAGTGGGTCCAAAAACATTCAGTACTTC. The rearrangement joins TRBV29-1 to TRBJ2-4; D not resolved. CDR1 is SQVTM, CDR2 ANQGSEA, per germline. This CDR3 has 14 amino acids. The V gene lost 5 bases and the J gene lost 2 bases, with 13 bases spanning the gap.

This clone was counted only a few times. The J gene is TRBJ1-6, the V gene TRBV5-1; TRBD1 aligns across 7 bases. Germline CDR1 and CDR2: SGHRS and YFSETQ. CDR3 length: 17 residues. Trimming at V came to 4 bases and at J to 10 bases, leaving 17 bases not matched to a gene. Here the CDR3 DNA reads TGCGCCAGCAGCGCCCAGACAGGGCGAGGTAGTCGGTCACCCCTCCACTTT. Its protein product is CASSAQTGRGSRSPLHF.

CDR3 in amino acids: CASSDSQGTSPLHF. The CDR3 nucleotides read TGCGCCAGCAGTGATAGTCAGGGTACCTCACCCCTCCACTTT. The chain links TRBV10-2 to TRBJ1-6, with TRBD1 as a possible D gene (5 bases). Trimming took 3 bases from V and 10 from J, leaving 13 bases between them. The CDR3 spans 14 residues. Germline CDR1 reads WSHSY; CDR2 reads SAAADI.

The rearrangement links TRBV9 to TRBJ2-1; the D is unclear. Looked up from germline, CDR1 is SGDLS and CDR2 is YYNGEE. This CDR3 has 17 residues. V dropped 3 bases and J dropped 0 bases, with 16 bases sitting between them. CDR3 protein: CASSETRSHSSYNEQFF. The CDR3 DNA follows: TGTGCCAGCAGCGAGACTCGTTCCCACAGCTCCTACAATGAGCAGTTCTTC.

This clone occurred a few times. The V call is TRBV29-1, the J call TRBJ1-5; tentative D call: TRBD1 (5 bases). Germline CDR1 is SQVTM and CDR2 is ANQGSEA. V was shortened by 6 bases and J by 4 bases, with 13 bases between the two germline ends. This CDR3 comprises 13 residues. The CDR3 DNA is TGCAGCGTAAATCAGGGAGGTAATCAGCCCCAGCATTTT. Its protein product is CSVNQGGNQPQHF. Filled out from reference TRBV29-1 and TRBJ1-5, the complete variable domain reads SAVISQKPSRDICQRGTSLTIQCQVDSQVTMMFWYRQQPGQSLTLIATANQGSEATYESGFVIDKFPISRPNLTFSTLTVSNMSPEDSSIYLCSVNQGGNQPQHFGDGTRLSIL.

The chain recombines TRBV5-1 with TRBJ2-3; D is unclear. Trimming took 0 bases from V and 12 from J, leaving 11 bases between them. Per the germline V gene, CDR1 is SGHRS and CDR2 is YFSETQ. CDR3 length equals 12 residues. The CDR3: CASSLDYLSQYF. CDR3 in DNA: TGCGCCAGCAGCTTGGACTACCTCTCACAGTATTTT.

This clone occurred a few times. The rearrangement uses TRBV28 and TRBJ2-7; maybe TRBD1 (6 bases). The CDR3 is 15 amino acids. Between the trimmed V and J ends, which lost 6 bases and 2 bases, there was a span of 17 bases. Per germline, CDR1 MDHEN and CDR2 SYDVKM. CDR3 nucleotide sequence: TGTGCCAGCAGCCATCAGCAGGGGATCCCCTACGAGCAGTACTTC. It is translated as CASSHQQGIPYEQYF.

This clone has more than one count but fewer than ten. The CDR3 DNA reads TGTGCCAGCAGCTTGACAGGGGGCTTAAGCAAAAACATTCAGTACTTC. This encodes CASSLTGGLSKNIQYF. The chain joins TRBV5-6 to TRBJ2-4; TRBD1 matches 9 bases. Trimming cost V 1 base and J 3 bases; bases outside gene matches: 5. The CDR3 loop spans 16 amino acids. From germline, CDR1 is SGHDT and CDR2 YYEEEE.

This clone came up a few times. The chain joins TRBV9 to TRBJ2-7, with D possibly being TRBD1 or TRBD2 (5 bases each). This CDR3 has 13 residues. Trimming left V 3 bases short and J 7 bases short, with 14 bases between. Germline values: CDR1 SGDLS, CDR2 YYNGEE. The DNA of the CDR3 is TGTGCCAGCAGCGCCTGGGACCTGAGGGAGCAGTACTTC. Its protein product is CASSAWDLREQYF.

V gene TRBV29-1 combines with J gene TRBJ1-1; D is uncertain. Looked up from germline, CDR1 is SQVTM and CDR2 is ANQGSEA. The CDR3 covers 14 residues. Trimming removed 4 bases from V and 1 base from J, with 13 bases in between. Here the CDR3 reads CSVGLTMKNTEAFF. DNA for the CDR3: TGCAGCGTTGGATTGACGATGAAGAACACTGAAGCTTTCTTT.

This clone was observed a few times. J is TRBJ2-5 and V is TRBV7-2; D assignment may be TRBD1 or TRBD2 (6 bases each). Germline CDR1 and CDR2: SGHTA and FQGNSA. This CDR3 contains 14 residues. Between the trimmed V and J ends, which lost 1 base and 3 bases, there was a span of 9 bases. The CDR3 here is CASSLGGGKETQYF. CDR3 DNA: TGTGCCAGCAGCTTAGGAGGGGGGAAAGAGACCCAGTACTTC.

A word on this clone: Within the sample, other DNA sequences also encode this same CDR3. J is TRBJ2-3 and V is TRBV7-2, with TRBD2 matching 9 bases. Germline CDR1 SGHTA, CDR2 FQGNSA. The ends lost 2 bases at V and 1 base at J; junction bases unmatched: 1. The CDR3 extends over 15 amino acids. CDR3 amino acids: CASSLLAGGTDTQYF. DNA for the CDR3: TGTGCCAGCAGCTTATTAGCGGGGGGCACAGATACGCAGTATTTT.

The rearrangement links TRBV9 to TRBJ2-6; 9 bases fit TRBD2. Losses at the gene ends were 4 bases for V and 0 bases for J; bases not matched to a gene: 8. Germline lookup yields CDR1 SGDLS and CDR2 YYNGEE. The CDR3 consists of 18 residues. The CDR3 DNA reads TGTGCCAGCAGCACACGACTAGCGGACTTCTCTGGGGCCAACGTCCTGACTTTC. Translated: CASSTRLADFSGANVLTF.

This clone has a handful of counts. The chain couples TRBV15 to TRBJ2-3, with D tentatively TRBD1 (6 bases). Trimming cost V 5 bases and J 1 base, with 7 bases left between them. Germline V CDR1 and CDR2: LNHNV, YYDKDF (reference sequence). This CDR3 contains 13 residues. CDR3 coding DNA: TGTGCCACCAGCTCAGGGGGCACAGATACGCAGTATTTT. Its protein product is CATSSGGTDTQYF.

This clone was counted a few times. CDR3 in DNA: TGTGCCAGCAGTGTGCAGGCTAGCCTCAATGAGCAGTTCTTC. This codes for CASSVQASLNEQFF. The chain uses TRBV2 and TRBJ2-1, with D tentatively TRBD2 (5 bases). Deletions cut 4 bases from V and 6 bases from J, with 13 bases between. Germline V gene data show CDR1 as SNHLY and CDR2 as FYNNEI. The CDR3 consists of 14 residues. Supplemented by reference TRBV2 and TRBJ2-1, the full variable domain reads EPEVTQTPSHQVTQMGQEVILRCVPISNHLYFYWYRQILGQKVEFLVSFYNNEISEKSEIFDDQFSVERPDGSNFTLKIRSTKLEDSAMYFCASSVQASLNEQFFGPGTRLTVL.

This clone was counted a few times. The chain recombines TRBV13 with TRBJ2-7; 7 nucleotides align to TRBD1. The ends lost 3 bases at V and 4 bases at J; junction bases unmatched: 3. Germline CDR1 PRHDT, CDR2 FYEKMQ (reference sequence). The CDR3 is 13 residues long. The DNA for the CDR3 is TGTGCCAGCAGCTTCGGGACAGTTTACGAGCAGTACTTC. Translating it yields CASSFGTVYEQYF. Full variable domain (rest looked up from reference TRBV13 and TRBJ2-7): AAGVIQSPRHLIKEKRETATLKCYPIPRHDTVYWYQQGPGQDPQFLISFYEKMQSDKGSIPDRFSAQQFSDYHSELNMSSLELGDSALYFCASSFGTVYEQYFGPGTRLTVT.

The V gene is TRBV6-4, the J gene TRBJ2-6, with D unclear. The CDR3 is made up of 15 amino acids. Germline lookup yields CDR1 MRHNA and CDR2 SNTAGT. With 2 bases removed from V and 0 bases from J, the gap between germline ends came to 5 bases. CDR3 nucleotides: TGTGCCAGCAGTGACCAAGGCTCTGGGGCCAACGTCCTGACTTTC. It yields the protein CASSDQGSGANVLTF.

This clone was counted only a few times. Other nucleotide sequences in the sample specify the same CDR3. The V gene is TRBV7-2, the J gene TRBJ2-1; D gene uncertain. There are 11 residues in the CDR3. Germline V CDR1 and CDR2: SGHTA, FQGNSA. Trimming pared 5 bases from V and 7 bases from J, leaving 6 bases between. The CDR3 reads CASSPSNEQFF. The CDR3 DNA sequence: TGTGCCAGCAGCCCTTCTAATGAGCAGTTCTTC.

This chain links TRBV5-4 with TRBJ1-4; 7 nucleotides match TRBD1. The CDR3 runs to 14 residues. The ends lost 6 bases at V and 5 bases at J; junction bases unmatched: 7. The germline V gene encodes CDR1 SGHNT and CDR2 YYREEE (reference sequence). CDR3 DNA sequence: TGTGCCAGCACCCTGGGACAGAAAAATGAAAAACTGTTTTTT. Translation gives CASTLGQKNEKLFF.

This chain connects TRBV5-1 to TRBJ2-3; weak D call: TRBD1 (6 bases). V lost 4 bases to trimming and J lost 4 bases, with 16 bases between them. Germline V CDR1 and CDR2: SGHRS, YFSETQ. The CDR3 consists of 15 residues. The CDR3 is CASSLGQQLADTQYF. The CDR3 region has the DNA TGCGCCAGCAGCCTCGGACAGCAGCTAGCAGATACGCAGTATTTT.

The chain recombines TRBV7-2 with TRBJ1-1, with D unclear. V was cut by 3 bases and J by 1 base, with 6 bases left in between. The CDR3 runs to 13 residues. Germline CDR1 is SGHTA and CDR2 is FQGNSA. The CDR3 sequence is CASSFGANTEAFF. Here the CDR3 DNA reads TGTGCCAGCAGCTTCGGAGCGAACACTGAAGCTTTCTTT.

The CDR3 protein is CASSSSRNTGELFF. The CDR3 DNA reads TGTGCCAGCAGCTCCAGTAGGAACACCGGGGAGCTGTTTTTT. The chain employs TRBV7-2 and TRBJ2-2; no reliable D call. CDR3 length: 14 amino acids. Trimming removed 4 bases from V and 1 base from J, with 7 bases in between. CDR1 is SGHTA and CDR2 is FQGNSA in the germline V gene.

This clone was counted only a few times. The rearrangement joins TRBV14 to TRBJ2-1; D remains unclear. The germline V gene has CDR1 SGHDN and CDR2 FVKESK. The V and J ends lost 0 bases and 6 bases respectively, with 12 bases between them. There are 15 residues in the CDR3. The CDR3: CASSQDGTWGNEQFF. The CDR3 DNA reads TGTGCCAGCAGCCAAGACGGCACCTGGGGCAATGAGCAGTTCTTC.

This clone has only one observation. The chain carries TRBV9 and TRBJ1-3; possible D gene TRBD1, 5 bases. V lost 3 bases and J lost 0, with 10 bases in between. Germline V lookup: CDR1 SGDLS, CDR2 YYNGEE. The CDR3 has 15 residues. The CDR3 nucleotides are TGTGCCAGCAGCGCGGGCGGGGCCTCTGGAAACACCATATATTTT. This sequence encodes CASSAGGASGNTIYF.